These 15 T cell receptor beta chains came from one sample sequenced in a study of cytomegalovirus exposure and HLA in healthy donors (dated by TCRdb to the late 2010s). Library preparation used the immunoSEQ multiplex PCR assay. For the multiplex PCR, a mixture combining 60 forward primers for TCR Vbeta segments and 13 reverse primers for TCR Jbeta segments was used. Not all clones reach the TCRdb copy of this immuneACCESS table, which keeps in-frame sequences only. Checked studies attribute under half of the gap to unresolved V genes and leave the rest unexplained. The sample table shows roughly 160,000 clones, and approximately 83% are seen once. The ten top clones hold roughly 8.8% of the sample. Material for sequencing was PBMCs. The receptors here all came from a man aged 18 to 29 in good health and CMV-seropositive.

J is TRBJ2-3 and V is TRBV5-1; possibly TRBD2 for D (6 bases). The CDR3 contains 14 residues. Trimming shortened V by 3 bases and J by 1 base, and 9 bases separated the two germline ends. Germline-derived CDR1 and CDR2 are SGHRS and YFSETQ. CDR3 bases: TGCGCCAGCAGCTGGCCGGGAGGCACAGATACGCAGTATTTT. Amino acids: CASSWPGGTDTQYF.

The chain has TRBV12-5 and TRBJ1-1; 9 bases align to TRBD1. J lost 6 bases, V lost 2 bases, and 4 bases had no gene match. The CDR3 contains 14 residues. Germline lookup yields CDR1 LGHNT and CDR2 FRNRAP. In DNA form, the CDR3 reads TGTGCTAGTGGTTTGACAGGGGGCCCATCTGAAGCTTTCTTT. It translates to CASGLTGGPSEAFF.

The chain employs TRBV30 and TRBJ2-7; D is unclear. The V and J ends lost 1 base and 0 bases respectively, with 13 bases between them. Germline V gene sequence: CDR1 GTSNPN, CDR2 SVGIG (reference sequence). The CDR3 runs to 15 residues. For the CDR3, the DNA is TGTGCCTGGAGTGGCACAGTCACAAGCTCCTACGAGCAGTACTTC. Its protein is CAWSGTVTSSYEQYF.

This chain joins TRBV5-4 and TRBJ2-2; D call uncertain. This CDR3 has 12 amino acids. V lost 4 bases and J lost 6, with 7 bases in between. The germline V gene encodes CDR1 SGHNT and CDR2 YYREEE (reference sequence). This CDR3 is CASSPPAGELFF. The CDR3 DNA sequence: TGTGCCAGCAGCCCCCCGGCCGGGGAGCTGTTTTTT.

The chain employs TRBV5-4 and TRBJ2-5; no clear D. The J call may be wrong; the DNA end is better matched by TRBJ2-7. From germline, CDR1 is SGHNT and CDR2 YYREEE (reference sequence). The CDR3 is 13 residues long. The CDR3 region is CASSLYLGYEQYF. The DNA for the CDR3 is TGTGCCAGCAGCTTGTATTTGGGCTACGAGCAGTACTTC.

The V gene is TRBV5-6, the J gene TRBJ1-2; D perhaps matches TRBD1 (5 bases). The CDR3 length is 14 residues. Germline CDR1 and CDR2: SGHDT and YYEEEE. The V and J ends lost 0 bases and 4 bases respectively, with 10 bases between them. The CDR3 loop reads CASSLDRRPYGYTF. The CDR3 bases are TGTGCCAGCAGCTTGGACAGGAGACCCTATGGCTACACCTTC.

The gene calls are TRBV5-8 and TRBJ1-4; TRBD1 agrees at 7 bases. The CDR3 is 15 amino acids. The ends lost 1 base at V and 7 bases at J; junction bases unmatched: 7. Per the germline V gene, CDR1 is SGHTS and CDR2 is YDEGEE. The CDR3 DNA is TGTGCCAGCAGCTTGAGAGGGGGCGGCATTGAAAAACTGTTTTTT. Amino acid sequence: CASSLRGGGIEKLFF.

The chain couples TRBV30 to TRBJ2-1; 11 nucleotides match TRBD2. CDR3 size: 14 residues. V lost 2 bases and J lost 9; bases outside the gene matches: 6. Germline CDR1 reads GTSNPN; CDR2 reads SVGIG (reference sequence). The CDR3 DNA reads TGTGCCTGGAGTTTAGCGGGGGGGTATGGTGAGCAGTTCTTC. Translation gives CAWSLAGGYGEQFF. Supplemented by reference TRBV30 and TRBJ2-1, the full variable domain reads SQTIHQWPATLVQPVGSPLSLECTVEGTSNPNLYWYRQAAGRGLQLLFYSVGIGQISSEVPQNLSASRPQDRQFILSSKKLLLSDSGFYLCAWSLAGGYGEQFFGPGTRLTVL.

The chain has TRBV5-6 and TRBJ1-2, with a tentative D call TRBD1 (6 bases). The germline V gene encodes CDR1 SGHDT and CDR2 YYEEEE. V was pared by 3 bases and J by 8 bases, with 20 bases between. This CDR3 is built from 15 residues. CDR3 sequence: CASSWGPGASRGYTF. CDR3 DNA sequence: TGTGCCAGCAGCTGGGGGCCAGGGGCGTCGCGCGGCTACACCTTC. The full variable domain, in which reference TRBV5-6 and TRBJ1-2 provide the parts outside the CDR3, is DAGVTQSPTHLIKTRGQQVTLRCSPKSGHDTVSWYQQALGQGPQFIFQYYEEEERQRGNFPDRFSGHQFPNYSSELNVNALLLGDSALYLCASSWGPGASRGYTFGSGTRLTVV.

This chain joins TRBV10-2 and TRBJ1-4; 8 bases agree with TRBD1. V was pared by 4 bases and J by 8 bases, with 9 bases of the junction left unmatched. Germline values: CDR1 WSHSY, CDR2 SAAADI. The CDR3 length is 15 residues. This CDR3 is CASSAPDRVGEKLFF. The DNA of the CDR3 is TGCGCCAGCAGTGCTCCGGACAGGGTCGGCGAAAAACTGTTTTTT.

CDR3 region: CASSSTHGGGAENTGELFF. CDR3 in DNA: TGTGCCAGCAGCTCGACCCATGGCGGGGGGGCAGAGAACACCGGGGAGCTGTTTTTT. The chain couples TRBV7-6 to TRBJ2-2, with TRBD2 identical over 9 bases. The CDR3 spans 19 residues. Germline CDR1 is SGHVS and CDR2 is FNYEAQ. After removal of 4 bases from V and 1 base from J, the junction contained 13 bases not matched to a gene.

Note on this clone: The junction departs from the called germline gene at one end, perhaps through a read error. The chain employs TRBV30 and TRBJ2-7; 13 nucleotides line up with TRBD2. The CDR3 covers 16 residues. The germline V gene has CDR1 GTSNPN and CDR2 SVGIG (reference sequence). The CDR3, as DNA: TGTGCCTGGAGTGTATTCGGGCGACTAGCGGGGGGCCCCCGGGACTTC. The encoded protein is CAWSVFGRLAGGPRDF.

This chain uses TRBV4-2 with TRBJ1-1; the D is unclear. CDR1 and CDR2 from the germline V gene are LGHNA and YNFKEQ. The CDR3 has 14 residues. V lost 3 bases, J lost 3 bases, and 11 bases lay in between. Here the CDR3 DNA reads TGTGCCAGCAGCCACCTCAGTGGGCACACTGAAGCTTTCTTT. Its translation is CASSHLSGHTEAFF.

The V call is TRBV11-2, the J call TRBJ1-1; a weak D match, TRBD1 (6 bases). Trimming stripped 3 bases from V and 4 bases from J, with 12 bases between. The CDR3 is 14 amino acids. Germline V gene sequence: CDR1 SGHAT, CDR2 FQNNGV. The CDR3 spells CASSFRQDGTEAFF. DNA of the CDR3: TGTGCCAGCAGCTTCAGACAGGACGGCACTGAAGCTTTCTTT. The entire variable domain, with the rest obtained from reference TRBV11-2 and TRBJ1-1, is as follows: EAGVAQSPRYKIIEKRQSVAFWCNPISGHATLYWYQQILGQGPKLLIQFQNNGVVDDSQLPKDRFSAERLKGVDSTLKIQPAKLEDSAVYLCASSFRQDGTEAFFGQGTRLTVV.

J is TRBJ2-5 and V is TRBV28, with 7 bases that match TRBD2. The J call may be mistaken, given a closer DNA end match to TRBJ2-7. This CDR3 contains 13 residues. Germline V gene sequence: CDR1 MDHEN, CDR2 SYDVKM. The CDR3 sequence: CASTVAGAYEQYF. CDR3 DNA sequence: TGTGCCAGCACGGTTGCGGGGGCCTACGAGCAGTACTTC.